The sequence of this T cell receptor beta chain was determined in a study of CD8+CD57+ T cells in acquired aplastic anemia. As for the study in general: Mean yield of DNA from sorted CD4+ and CD8+ cells was 2.5 to 4 ug. Findings and caveats of the study: Patients had twenty-nine CD8+ CDR3 sequences in common with controls (the shared set).

This clonotype was seen a handful of times. Its antigen is undetermined. The template for TCR beta VDJ and CDR3 sequence profiling was genomic DNA. In TCRdb, the reads were re-called with MiXCR into one record per CDR3 protein. The sample yields roughly 170,000 distinct CDR3 sequences, less than 50% seen once. The CDR3 totals 16 residues. Germline CDR1 is LGHDT and CDR2 is YNNKEL (reference sequence). V was pared by 4 bases and J by 2 bases, with 6 bases of the junction left unmatched. Patients chosen for sequencing had CD8+CD57+ cells that had expanded, as shown by flow cytometry. The receptor was isolated from a human donor with aplastic anemia. The material sequenced was sorted CD4+, CD8+, or CD8+CD57+ T cells (not recorded which) from PBMCs. V is TRBV3-1 and J is TRBJ2-3, with TRBD2 matching over 10 bases. DNA for the CDR3: TGTGCCAGCAGCCCCAGACTAGCGGGCCCCACAGATACGCAGTATTTT. This sequence encodes CASSPRLAGPTDTQYF.